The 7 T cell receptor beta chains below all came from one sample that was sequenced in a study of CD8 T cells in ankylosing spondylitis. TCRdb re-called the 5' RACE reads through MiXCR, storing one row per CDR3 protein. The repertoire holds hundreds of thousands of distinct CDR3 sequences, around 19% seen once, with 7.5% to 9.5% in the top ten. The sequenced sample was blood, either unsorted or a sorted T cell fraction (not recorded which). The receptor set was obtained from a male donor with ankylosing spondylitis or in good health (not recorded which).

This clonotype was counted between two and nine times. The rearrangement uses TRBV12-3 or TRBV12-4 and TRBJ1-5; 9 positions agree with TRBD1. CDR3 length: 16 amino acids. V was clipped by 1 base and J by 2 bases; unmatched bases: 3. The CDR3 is CASSLGWTGGNQPQHF. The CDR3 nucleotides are TGTGCCAGCAGTTTAGGATGGACAGGGGGCAATCAGCCCCAGCATTTT.

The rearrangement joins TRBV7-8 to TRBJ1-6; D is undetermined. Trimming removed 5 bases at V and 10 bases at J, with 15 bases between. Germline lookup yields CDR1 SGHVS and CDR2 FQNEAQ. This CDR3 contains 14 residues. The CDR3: CASSGDAAPSPLHF. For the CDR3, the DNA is TGTGCCAGCAGCGGAGACGCGGCCCCATCACCCCTCCACTTT.

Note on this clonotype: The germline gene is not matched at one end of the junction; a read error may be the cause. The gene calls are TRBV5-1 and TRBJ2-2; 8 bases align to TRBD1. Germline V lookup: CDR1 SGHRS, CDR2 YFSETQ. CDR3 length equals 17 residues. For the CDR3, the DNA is TGCACCAGCAGCTTCAAGGGGACGGGACAGGATCCCGGGGAGCTGTTTTTT. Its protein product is CTSSFKGTGQDPGELFF.

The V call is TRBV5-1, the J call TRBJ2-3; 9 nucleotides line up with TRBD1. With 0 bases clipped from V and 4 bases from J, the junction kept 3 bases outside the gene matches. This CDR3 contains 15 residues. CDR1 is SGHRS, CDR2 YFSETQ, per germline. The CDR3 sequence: CASSLEGTGSDTQYF. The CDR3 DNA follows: TGCGCCAGCAGCTTGGAAGGGACAGGGTCAGATACGCAGTATTTT.

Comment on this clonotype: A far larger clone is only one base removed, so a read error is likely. CDR3 sequence (DNA): TGCGCCAGCAGCTTGGCCGGAGGCAATCAGCCCCAGTATTTT. Its translation is CASSLAGGNQPQYF. The rearrangement links TRBV5-1 to TRBJ1-5, with a tentative D call TRBD2 (5 bases). The better agreement between TRBJ2-3 and the DNA end casts doubt on the J call. Germline CDR1 SGHRS, CDR2 YFSETQ. The CDR3 loop spans 14 amino acids.

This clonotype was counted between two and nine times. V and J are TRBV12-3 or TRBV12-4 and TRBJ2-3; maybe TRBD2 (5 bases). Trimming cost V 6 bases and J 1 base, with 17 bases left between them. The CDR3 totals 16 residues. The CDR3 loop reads CASSPDLLGRTDTQYF. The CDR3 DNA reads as TGTGCCAGCAGCCCGGACTTATTAGGGCGCACAGATACGCAGTATTTT.

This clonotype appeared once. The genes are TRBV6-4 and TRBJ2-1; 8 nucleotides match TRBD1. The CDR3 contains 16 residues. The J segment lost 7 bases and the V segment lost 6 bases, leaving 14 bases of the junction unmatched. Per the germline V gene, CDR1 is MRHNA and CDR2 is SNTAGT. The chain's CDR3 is CASSPLGQGAKNEQFF. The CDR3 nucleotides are TGTGCCAGCAGCCCACTGGGGCAGGGGGCGAAGAATGAGCAGTTCTTC.